The entry below gives a single T cell receptor (beta chain) sequence along with its context. No antigen is known for it. No qualities accompany the bases; no much larger clone lies one base away. The sample holds other DNA sequences that translate to the same CDR3. V is trimmed back by 5 bases and J by 1 base, and the junction contains 3 bases that no gene match accounts for. There are 14 amino acids in the CDR3, from cysteine to phenylalanine inclusive. CDR3 DNA only is kept here, 42 bases in frame from base 1. According to the germline V gene, CDR1 reads KGHSH and CDR2 reads LQKENI. Donors were healthy HIV-negative adults with no recently reported acute infections or vaccinations. Every donor was a Caucasian adult residing in Nashville, Tennessee, USA. Magnetic negative selection was used to enrich CD4+ T cells, after which naive cells were positively selected on CD45RA and the negative fraction became the memory subset. Blood was obtained by leukapheresis, after which PBMCs were separated by Ficoll-Histopaque density gradient centrifugation and cryopreserved in liquid nitrogen vapor phase. Analytical flow cytometry was used to check the purity and quantity of every magnetically sorted T cell population. Each sorted fraction had its genomic DNA isolated and then quantified by UV absorbance on a Nanodrop 2000c.

These data originate in a study of shared clonotypes between healthy human individuals (TCRdb year 2020). About the study as a whole: A couple of women and a few men aged 18 to 49 years were included in the cohort. To increase sequencing depth and limit assay-specific biases, TCR repertoire library preparation and sequencing were carried out by different laboratories using diverse techniques. For each donor, CD4 naive and CD4 memory were each run on three plates, CD8 naive on two plates, and CD8 memory on one plate. Blood TCR repertoires of 5 or 6 healthy adults were deeply sequenced to estimate repertoire size and the extent of clonotype sharing between individuals. Between about 0.8 and 9.5 billion PBMCs per donor were obtained by leukapheresis. On the study overall, not on this receptor specifically: Higher generation probabilities were observed for clonotypes shared by all four sorted-subset donors than for non-shared clonotypes. Because the study included only a small number of donors, the genetic and exposure-history diversity represented was limited. Incomplete sequencing was indicated by rarefaction of sorted-subset datasets, despite the large sequencing depth. Sharing across a few donors was observed for approximately 5% of naive CD4, 3% to 4% of naive CD8, 2% to 2.5% of memory CD4, and roughly 0.4% of memory CD8 clonotypes. Pairwise subsampling led to the expectation that sequencing depth would affect the degree of clonotype sharing among donors. Larger estimated clonotype richness was generally found for naive subsets than for memory subsets. Sampling was restricted to blood, and TCR repertoires in tissue are likely to differ from TCR repertoires in blood.

Using the deep immunoSEQ assay, multiplex PCR amplified TCR CDR3 regions from genomic DNA. Extracted genomic DNA from each cell subset was distributed evenly across all wells of several immunoSEQ 96-well plates, and each plate was treated as a replicate. Each replicate PCR for sorted subsets received roughly 200 ng genomic DNA, equal to about 30,000 T cell genomes. Purified libraries were quantified with a Qubit 3.0 fluorometer, sized on a Bioanalyzer 2100, and re-quantified with the KAPA Library Quantification kit. A separate single-read 150-cycle Illumina NextSeq 550 flow cell was used to sequence each immunoSEQ 96-well plate. The authors' pipeline ran thus. Because only junctional sequences without quality scores were contained in the immunoSEQ output, filtering matching that applied to full-length reads could not be performed. Sequences were annotated with PyIR, a Python wrapper for IgBLAST v1.9, using IMGT germline references to assign V/J genes and CDR3. Any read was removed if the V/J assignment was weak (E-value above 1e-6), the CDR3 was missing, or the read contained stop codons, out-of-frame junctions, or ambiguous translated residues. V3J clonotypes were defined as sequences sharing an identical inferred V gene, J gene, and CDR3 amino acid sequence. Percentage overlap between repertoires was computed as shared unique clonotypes divided by the size of the smaller repertoire. Richness of each repertoire was evaluated using RTK rarefaction, the Chao1 estimator, and Recon v2.1 estimates of unobserved clonotypes. For all TCRbeta clonotypes obtained by the gDNA method from a handful of donors, generation probabilities were computed with OLGA. The table comes from immuneACCESS by way of TCRdb, which keeps in-frame sequences with V and J called. Part of the clones is missing from these tables; in studies checked, under half for an unresolved V gene and the rest for unknown reasons. Clone size and V and J calls were adopted from that table, with D and trimming inferred from the DNA. Here the sample has about 1.5 million clones; about 98% occur a single time. Approximately 0.44% of the sample comes from the top ten.

The receptor was derived from a man aged 30 to 45 in good health. The rearranged segments are TRBV18 and TRBJ2-5, with TRBD1 matching 8 junction bases. Sequences were obtained from naive CD4+ T cells sorted from blood. The cell subset or site label, as the study defines it: CD45RA+ positively selected. CDR3 sequence: CASSSDRGQETQYF. The DNA sequence is as follows: TGTGCCAGCTCATCCGACAGGGGCCAAGAGACCCAGTACTTC.